One T cell receptor beta chain is described in this entry. This record comes from a study of CD8 T cells in acute hepatitis C reinfection. Points from the study as a whole: TRBV04 and TRBV06 were preferentially used in all groups, not explained by naive pool overrepresentation.

Time point defined: acute HCV infection, within 168 days of estimated infection date. No in vitro expansion preceded sequencing of these hepatitis C virus-specific cells, which were studied ex vivo. CDR1 SGHAT and CDR2 FQNNGV come from the germline V gene. The CDR3 is 15 amino acids. V lost 0 bases to trimming and J lost 6 bases, with 11 bases between them. Profiled with immunoSEQ multiplex PCR; TCRdb holds only in-frame clones, not every one. The table shows 3,900 or so clones, with 40% to 50% occurring only once. The chain joins TRBV11-2 to TRBJ2-2, with D perhaps matching TRBD2 (6 bases). Specimen: HCV NS3-1073 tetramer-sorted CD8+ T cells from PBMCs, collected during acute infection. The receptor comes from a man in his thirties or forties with chronic hepatitis C. In DNA, the CDR3 is TGTGCCAGCAGCTTAGAACCGGGAGCCCCCGGGGAGCTGTTTTTT. Protein sequence: CASSLEPGAPGELFF.